This T cell receptor beta chain was identified during a study of blood T cell repertoires in COVID-19. Study-wide background: Specimens from acute and convalescent COVID-19 originated in the United States, Italy and Spain. Sample material is recorded as cDNA or gDNA derived from T cells, B-cell-depleted T cells, or PBMCs.

CDR3 length equals 14 residues. With 3 bases removed from V and 6 bases from J, the gap between germline ends came to 15 bases. CDR1 and CDR2 from the germline V gene are LNHDA and SQIVND (reference sequence). In its sample, this clone was seen once. Here immunoSEQ multiplex PCR was the method, and the copy in TCRdb shows in-frame clones only, minus some. The sample has some 170,000 clones, about 80% seen once; the top ten hold approximately 8.7%. This chain joins TRBV19 and TRBJ2-7, with D possibly being TRBD2 (7 bases). The sequence was obtained from a woman in her 70s with acute or convalescent COVID-19. The sequenced material came from peripheral blood. CDR3 residues: CASSIGGRVGEQYF. Here the CDR3 DNA reads TGTGCCAGTAGTATCGGGGGGCGAGTCGGCGAGCAGTACTTC. The full variable domain, with the rest looked up from reference TRBV19 and TRBJ2-7, is DGGITQSPKYLFRKEGQNVTLSCEQNLNHDAMYWYRQDPGQGLRLIYYSQIVNDFQKGDIAEGYSVSREKKESFPLTVTSAQKNPTAFYLCASSIGGRVGEQYFGPGTRLTVT.